The clone carrying this TCR beta chain was seen many times. Its antigen is undetermined. TCRdb re-derived calls from the 5' RACE reads in MiXCR, one entry per CDR3 protein. This table has about 240,000 distinct CDR3 sequences, more than 9% appearing once. This specimen comes from a study of identical twins. Germline values: CDR1 SGHTA, CDR2 FQGNSA. Trimming cost V 1 base and J 5 bases, with 11 bases left between them. CDR3 length equals 14 residues. Healthy Caucasians provided all donations. Overall study results and limits: For out-of-frame beta sequences, excess twin sharing was weaker. Out-of-frame TCR alpha sharing in monozygotic twins exceeded recombination model predictions. Some out-of-frame alpha sequences were shared by twins, and these showed excess low generation probability.

This clonotype was obtained from a man aged 45-65 years in good health. V gene TRBV7-2 combines with J gene TRBJ2-5; possibly TRBD1 for D (5 bases). The source material was memory T cells sorted from blood. This chain's CDR3 is CASSLGYPGETQYF. The CDR3 DNA sequence: TGTGCCAGCAGCTTAGGGTATCCAGGGGAGACCCAGTACTTC.